This section outlines one TCR beta chain sequence together with its context. This clonotype was seen more than once but under ten times. The clone's antigen remains unknown. No base quality values were provided; no much bigger clone lies one nucleotide off. The trim is 7 bases for V and 10 bases for J, with a gap of 17 bases between the germline ends. The germline V gene (reference sequence) gives CDR1 as DFQATT and CDR2 as SNEGSKA. The CDR3 holds 13 amino acids from the cysteine to the phenylalanine. Only CDR3 DNA is held: 39 bases, read in frame from base 1. The sample belongs to a study of blood T cells in healthy people across ages (dated by TCRdb to the mid-2010s). Background for the entire study: In model experiments, roughly one uniquely barcoded TCR beta cDNA molecule per two T cells was captured by template switching. To track age-related changes in TCR beta repertoire diversity, the study relied on deep sequencing normalized with unique cDNA molecular identifiers. Four age groups were formed from the donors: young (average approximately 17 years), middle-aged (around 40), aged (about 62) and long-lived (82). To avoid experimental bias, donors of different ages were randomly spread across the sequencing lanes. Two additional independent replicas of 1 million unique cDNA reads from the same blood draw were analyzed for two donors (one aged 18 to 29 and one aged 80 or older). Broad study findings and their caveats: The CMV infection status of donors was not known, potentially confounding age-related changes in expanded clonotypes. Compared with the aged group, the long-lived group had more naive CD4+ T cells, fewer expanded clones and increased TCR diversity, suggesting age selection. The percentage of naive T cells measured by flow cytometry correlated strongly with observed TCR beta diversity. Estimates of total diversity from one million sequenced T cells were regarded as lower bounds and underestimates. Bulk unsorted PBMC profiling prevented conclusive comparison of naive and antigen-experienced compartments. Observed TCR beta diversity per million T cells fell roughly linearly with age, and a significant reduction was already apparent by age around 40.

Libraries came from 5' RACE. Instrument on record: Illumina HiSeq 2500. A second PCR of about 6 to 11 cycles was performed with a sample-barcoded 5' primer and a J-beta primer mix. Each TCR beta cDNA molecule received a unique molecular identifier from a template-switch 5' adaptor carrying 12 random nucleotides. At least 3 million CDR3-containing paired-end reads were obtained from each sample. The Mint cDNA synthesis kit, primed by a TRBC-specific oligonucleotide, was used to synthesize first-strand cDNA from all RNA. All cDNA was treated with uracil-DNA glycosylase and then went through a first 18-cycle PCR with the universal primers M1SS and BC2_uni_R. As for the original processing: Normalization of each sample was performed by random selection of 1 million high-quality reads, each carrying a distinct molecular identifier. Reads with shared molecular identifiers were discarded instead of being binned into consensus sequences. MiTCR, run with a Q25 quality threshold and the strictest error-elimination algorithm, handled CDR3 identification, clonotype clustering and error correction. A nonparametric unseen species model using Euler transformation provided a lower-bound estimate of total TCR beta diversity. In-frame beta chains were kept once TCRdb had trimmed the public reads at Q25 with fastp and called clones with MiXCR. One record per CDR3 amino acid sequence lists the most common genes and DNA. None of the V and J calls come from the authors' own analysis; TCRdb made them. The sample contains 710,000 or so distinct CDR3 sequences, approximately 30% of them found a single time. Clones ranked in the top ten supply 15% to 17% of the sample.

Systemically healthy Caucasian individuals from Russia, around 39 in total and aged about 6 to 100 years, were included as donors. Approximately 10 milliliters of peripheral blood were collected from each donor into EDTA-treated Vacutainer tubes. Ficoll-Paque density-gradient centrifugation was used to isolate PBMCs, with at least 7 million per sample. Trizol reagent was used to extract total RNA from the PBMCs, yielding at least 6 micrograms per sample. The percentages of naive CD45RAhigh/CD27high T cells were determined by flow cytometry on a PBMC aliquot from every donor. The sequenced sample consisted of blood. The V and J segments used are TRBV20-1 and TRBJ1-6; the D gene is perhaps TRBD1, from 5 matching bases. The receptor comes from an elderly woman in good health. Donor details come from another sample of the same person, matched by shared clones. This receptor carries the CDR3 CSVGTLVGSPLHF. The sequenced DNA is TGCAGTGTAGGGACCTTGGTTGGGTCACCCCTCCACTTT.